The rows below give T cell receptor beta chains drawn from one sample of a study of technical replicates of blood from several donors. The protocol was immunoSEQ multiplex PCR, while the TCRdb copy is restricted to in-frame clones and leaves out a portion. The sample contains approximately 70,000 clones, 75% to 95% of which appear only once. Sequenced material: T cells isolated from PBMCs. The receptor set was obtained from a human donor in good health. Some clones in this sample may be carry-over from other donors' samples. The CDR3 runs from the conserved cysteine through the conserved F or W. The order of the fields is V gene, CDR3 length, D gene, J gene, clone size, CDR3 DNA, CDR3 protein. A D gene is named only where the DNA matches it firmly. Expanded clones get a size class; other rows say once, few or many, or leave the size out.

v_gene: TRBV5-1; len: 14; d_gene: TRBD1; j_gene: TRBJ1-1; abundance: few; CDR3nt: TGCGCCAGCAGCTTGACAGGGGGGAACACTGAAGCTTTCTTT; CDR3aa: CASSLTGGNTEAFF
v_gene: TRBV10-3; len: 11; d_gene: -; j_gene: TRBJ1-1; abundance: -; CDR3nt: TGTGCCATCTCCTCGGGAACTGAAGCTTTCTTT; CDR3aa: CAISSGTEAFF
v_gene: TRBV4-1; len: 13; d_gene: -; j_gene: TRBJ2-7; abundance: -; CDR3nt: TGCGCCAGCAGCCATCAAGACAAGCTCGAGCAGTACTTC; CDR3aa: CASSHQDKLEQYF
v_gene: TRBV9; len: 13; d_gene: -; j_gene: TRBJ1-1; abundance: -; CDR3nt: TGTGCCAGCGGGATGGAGGAGCGCGGGGAAGCTTTCTTT; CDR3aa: CASGMEERGEAFF
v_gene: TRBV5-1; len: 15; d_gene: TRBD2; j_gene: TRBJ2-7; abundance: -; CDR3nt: TGCGCCAGCACATCTAGCGGGGGGGCGACGGGGGAGCAGTACTTC; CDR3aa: CASTSSGGATGEQYF
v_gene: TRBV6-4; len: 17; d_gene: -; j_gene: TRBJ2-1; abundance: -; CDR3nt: TGTGCCAGCAGTGGCCTCCTCCCTAGCCTTGCCTACAATGAGCAGTTCTTC; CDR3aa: CASSGLLPSLAYNEQFF
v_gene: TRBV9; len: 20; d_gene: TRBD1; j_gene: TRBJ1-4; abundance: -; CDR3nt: TGTGCCAGCAGCTTCCATCTCACGGGACAGGGGGCGCGGTGGGACGAAAAACTGTTTTTT; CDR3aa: CASSFHLTGQGARWDEKLFF
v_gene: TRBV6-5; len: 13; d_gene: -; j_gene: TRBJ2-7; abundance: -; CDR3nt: TGTGCCAGCAAAGGGGTAGGGTCCTACGAGCAGTACTTC; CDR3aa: CASKGVGSYEQYF
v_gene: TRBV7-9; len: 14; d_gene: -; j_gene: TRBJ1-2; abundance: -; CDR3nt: TGTGCCAGCAGCCGCACCCCGGGGGACTATGGCTACACCTTC; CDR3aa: CASSRTPGDYGYTF
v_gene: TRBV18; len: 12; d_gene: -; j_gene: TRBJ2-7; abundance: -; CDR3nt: TGTGCCAGCTCCCCCTCCCCCTACGAGCAGTACTTC; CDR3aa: CASSPSPYEQYF
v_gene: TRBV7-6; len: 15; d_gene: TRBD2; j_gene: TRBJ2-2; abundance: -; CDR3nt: TGTGCCAGCAGCCCCTCCGGGACTAGCGGAAGGGAGCTGTTTTTT; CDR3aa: CASSPSGTSGRELFF
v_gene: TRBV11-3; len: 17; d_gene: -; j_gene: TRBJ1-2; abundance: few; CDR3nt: TGTGCCAGCAGCCCCATTCCTCGGGACAAGAACAACTATGGCTACACCTTC; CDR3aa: CASSPIPRDKNNYGYTF
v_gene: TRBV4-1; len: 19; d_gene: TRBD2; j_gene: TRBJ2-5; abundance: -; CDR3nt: TGCGCCAGCCGGAACAGGGTGGCGACTAGCGGGGGGGAGCAAGAGACCCAGTACTTC; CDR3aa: CASRNRVATSGGEQETQYF
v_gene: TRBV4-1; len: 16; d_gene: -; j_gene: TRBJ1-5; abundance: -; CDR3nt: TGCGCCAGCAGCCAAGAGGCCAAACCTAGCAATCAGCCCCAGCATTTT; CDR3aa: CASSQEAKPSNQPQHF
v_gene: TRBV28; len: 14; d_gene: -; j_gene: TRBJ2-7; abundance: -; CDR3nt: TGTGCCAGCAGTTCCTTTGCGGCCTCCTACGAGCAGTACTTC; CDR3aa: CASSSFAASYEQYF
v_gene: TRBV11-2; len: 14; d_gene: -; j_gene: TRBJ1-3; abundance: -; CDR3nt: TGTGCCAGCAGGGCCGTCTCCTCTGGAAACACCATATATTTT; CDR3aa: CASRAVSSGNTIYF
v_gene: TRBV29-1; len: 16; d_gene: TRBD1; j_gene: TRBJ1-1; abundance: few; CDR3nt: TGCAGCGTTGAAGAGCCAGGGGACAGGGTTGACACTGAAGCTTTCTTT; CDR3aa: CSVEEPGDRVDTEAFF
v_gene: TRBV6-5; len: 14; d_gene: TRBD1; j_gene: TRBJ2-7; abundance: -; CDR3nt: TGTGCCAGCAGTTATGGGACAGCTAGCTACGAGCAGTACTTC; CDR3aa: CASSYGTASYEQYF
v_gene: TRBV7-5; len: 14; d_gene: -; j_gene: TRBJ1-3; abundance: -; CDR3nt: TGTGTCAGAAGCTTAGAACGGTCCACGGACACCATATATTTT; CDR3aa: CVRSLERSTDTIYF
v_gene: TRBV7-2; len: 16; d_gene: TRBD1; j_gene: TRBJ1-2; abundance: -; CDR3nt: TGTGCCAGCAGCTTAAAGACAGGGCACTCTTTTTTGGGCTACACCTTC; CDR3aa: CASSLKTGHSFLGYTF
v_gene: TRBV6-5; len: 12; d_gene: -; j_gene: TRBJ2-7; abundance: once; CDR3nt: TGTGCCAGCATGGGGCGCCACTACGAGCAGTACTTC; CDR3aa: CASMGRHYEQYF
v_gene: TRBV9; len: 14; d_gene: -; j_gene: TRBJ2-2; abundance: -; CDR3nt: TGTGCCAGCAGCGTTGACTTCAGAACCGGGGAGCTGTTTTTT; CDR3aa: CASSVDFRTGELFF
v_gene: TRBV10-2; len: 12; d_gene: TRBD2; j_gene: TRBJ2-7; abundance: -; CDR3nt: TGCGCCACCACCCCCTTAGCGGGAGAGCAGTACTTC; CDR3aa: CATTPLAGEQYF
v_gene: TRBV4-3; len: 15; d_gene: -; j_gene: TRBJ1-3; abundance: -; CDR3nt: TGCGCCAGCAGCCAAGACAGGGCGTCTGGAAACACCATATATTTT; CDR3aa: CASSQDRASGNTIYF
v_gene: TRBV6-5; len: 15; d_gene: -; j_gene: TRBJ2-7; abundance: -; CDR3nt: TGTGCCAGCAGTAACAAACCGTATGGAGTCTCCGAGCAGTACTTC; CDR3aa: CASSNKPYGVSEQYF
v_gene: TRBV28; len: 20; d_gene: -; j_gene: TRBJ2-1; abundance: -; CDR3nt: TGTGCCAGCAGTTTTAGAGTCCTGATTCCGGCGGGACGGACTCAGAATGAGCAGTTCTTC; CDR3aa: CASSFRVLIPAGRTQNEQFF
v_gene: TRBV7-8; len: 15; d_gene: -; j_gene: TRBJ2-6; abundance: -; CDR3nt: TGTGCCAGCAGTCCGGTCCGAGGTGGGGCCAACGTCCTGACTTTC; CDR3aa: CASSPVRGGANVLTF
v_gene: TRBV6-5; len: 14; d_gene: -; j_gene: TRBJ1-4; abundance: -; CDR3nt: TGTGCCAGCAGTTATGGGCCAGCTAATGAAAAACTGTTTTTT; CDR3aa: CASSYGPANEKLFF
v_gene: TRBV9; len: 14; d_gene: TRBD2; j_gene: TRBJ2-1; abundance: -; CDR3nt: TGTGCCAGCAGTGGGACTAGCGGGAGGGATGAGCAGTTCTTC; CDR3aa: CASSGTSGRDEQFF
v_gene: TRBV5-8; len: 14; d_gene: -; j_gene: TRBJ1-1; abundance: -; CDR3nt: TGTGCCAGCAGGACTTGGAAGGGAGACACTGAAGCTTTCTTT; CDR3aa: CASRTWKGDTEAFF
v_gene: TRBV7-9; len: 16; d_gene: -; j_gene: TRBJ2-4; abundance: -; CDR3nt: TGTGCCAGCAGCTTAGCGCTGGGACTCGATAGGAACATTCAGTACTTC; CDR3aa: CASSLALGLDRNIQYF
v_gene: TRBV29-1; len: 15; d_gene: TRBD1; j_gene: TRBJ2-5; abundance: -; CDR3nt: TGCAGCGTTGATTTTCAGGGGGAGATAAGGGAGACCCAGTACTTC; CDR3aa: CSVDFQGEIRETQYF
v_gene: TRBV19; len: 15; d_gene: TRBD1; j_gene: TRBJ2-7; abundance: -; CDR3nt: TGTGCCAGTAGTGCCCTGCCCGGGACAGGCTACGAGCAGTACTTC; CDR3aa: CASSALPGTGYEQYF
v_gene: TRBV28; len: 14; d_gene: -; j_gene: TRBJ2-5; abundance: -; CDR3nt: TGTGCCAGCAGTCCAGGCCATGGATGGGAGACCCAGTACTTC; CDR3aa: CASSPGHGWETQYF
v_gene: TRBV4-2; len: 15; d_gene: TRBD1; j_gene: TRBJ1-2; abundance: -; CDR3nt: TGTGCCAGCAGCCAAGAACAGGGGACCAACCCTGGCTACACCTTC; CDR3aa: CASSQEQGTNPGYTF
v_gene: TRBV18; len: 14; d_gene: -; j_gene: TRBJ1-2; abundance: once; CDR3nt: TGTGCCAGCTCACCAGCAGGGGCTAACTATGGCTACACCTTC; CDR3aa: CASSPAGANYGYTF
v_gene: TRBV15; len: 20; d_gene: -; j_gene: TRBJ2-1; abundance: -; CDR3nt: TGTGCCACCAGCACCCGTTTGTTTGGTTCTCTAGACAGGCGCAACAATGAGCAGTTCTTC; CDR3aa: CATSTRLFGSLDRRNNEQFF
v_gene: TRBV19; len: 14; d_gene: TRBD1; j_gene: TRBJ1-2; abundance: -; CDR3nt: TGTGCCAGTATCACGACAGGGACCAACTATGGCTACACCTTC; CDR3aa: CASITTGTNYGYTF
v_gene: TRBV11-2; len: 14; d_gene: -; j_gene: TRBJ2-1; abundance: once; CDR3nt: TGTGCCAGCAGCCCAGAGGGCTCTTTGGATGAGCAGTTCTTC; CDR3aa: CASSPEGSLDEQFF
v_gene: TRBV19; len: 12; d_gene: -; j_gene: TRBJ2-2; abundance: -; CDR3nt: TGTGCCAGTGGAGAGCTAGCCGGGGAGCTGTTTTTT; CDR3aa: CASGELAGELFF
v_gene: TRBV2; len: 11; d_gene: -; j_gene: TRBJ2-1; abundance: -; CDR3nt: TGTGCCAGCAGTGACAGGGGTGAGCAGTTCTTC; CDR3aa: CASSDRGEQFF
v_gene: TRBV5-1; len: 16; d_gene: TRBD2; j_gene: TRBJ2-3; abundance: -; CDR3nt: TGCGCCAGCAGCTCAAGGGAAGCGGGGCTCACAGATACGCAGTATTTT; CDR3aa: CASSSREAGLTDTQYF
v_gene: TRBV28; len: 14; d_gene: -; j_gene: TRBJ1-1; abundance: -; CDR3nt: TGTGCCAGCAGTCAGGGGTGGGAGAACACTGAAGCTTTCTTT; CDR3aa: CASSQGWENTEAFF
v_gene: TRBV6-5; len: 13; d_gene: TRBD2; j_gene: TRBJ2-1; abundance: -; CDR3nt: TGTGCCAGCACCAAGGGACTACACAATGAGCAGTTCTTC; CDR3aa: CASTKGLHNEQFF
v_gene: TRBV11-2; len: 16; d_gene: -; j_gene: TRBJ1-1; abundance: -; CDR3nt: TGTGCCAGCAGCTTAGTCCTAACCGGGAGGGACACTGAAGCTTTCTTT; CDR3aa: CASSLVLTGRDTEAFF
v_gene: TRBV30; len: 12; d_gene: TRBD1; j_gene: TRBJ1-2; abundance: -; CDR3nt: TGTGCCTGGGTCAGGGGGAGCTATGGCTACACCTTC; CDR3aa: CAWVRGSYGYTF
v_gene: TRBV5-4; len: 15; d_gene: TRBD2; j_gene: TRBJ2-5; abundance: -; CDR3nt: TGTGCCAGCAGCCGGACGAGCGGGAGCGAAGAGACCCAGTACTTC; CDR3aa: CASSRTSGSEETQYF
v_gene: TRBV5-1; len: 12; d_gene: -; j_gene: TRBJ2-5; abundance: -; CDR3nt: TGCGCCAGCAGCTTGTCACAAGAGACCCAGTACTTC; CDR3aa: CASSLSQETQYF
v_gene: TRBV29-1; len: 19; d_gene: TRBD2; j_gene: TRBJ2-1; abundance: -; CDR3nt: TGCAGCGTTTCCCGCGGACTAGCGGGGGGCGGGGGGGCCTACAATGAGCAGTTCTTC; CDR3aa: CSVSRGLAGGGGAYNEQFF
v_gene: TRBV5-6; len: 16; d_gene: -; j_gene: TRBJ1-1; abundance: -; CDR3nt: TGTGCCAGCAGCTTGTTTTTCCGTAACATGAACACTGAAGCTTTCTTT; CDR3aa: CASSLFFRNMNTEAFF
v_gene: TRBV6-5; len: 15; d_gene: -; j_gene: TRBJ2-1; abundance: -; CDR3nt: TGTGCCAGCAGTTTTGGACAGAACTCCTACAATGAGCAGTTCTTC; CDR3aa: CASSFGQNSYNEQFF